Detailed here is one TCR beta chain. The antigen remains undetermined. Some clones are missing from TCRdb's copy, which holds only in-frame ones; the method was immunoSEQ multiplex PCR. The sample has about 110,000 clones, more than 70% seen once. CDR1 is SNHLY, CDR2 FYNNEI, per germline. V lost 10 bases, J lost 4 bases, and 9 bases stayed unmatched. CDR3 length: 14 residues. The data stem from a study of cytomegalovirus exposure and HLA in healthy donors. About the research overall: According to later analysis, the same platform produced the 110 or so validation and approximately 630 first-cohort repertoires. General study results and limits: CMV antigen specificity was confirmed in vitro for three CMV-associated chains. Cytomegalovirus association was listed for roughly 160 TCR beta chains. The classifier reportedly diagnosed cytomegalovirus status with high specificity and sensitivity.

The chain couples TRBV2 to TRBJ2-7; 11 nucleotides align to TRBD1. The sequenced material came from PBMCs. This TCR was recovered from a woman between 18 and 29 years old in good health and CMV-seronegative. This CDR3 reads CATTPDRGRYEQYF. The CDR3, as DNA: TGTGCCACGACTCCGGACAGGGGGCGTTACGAGCAGTACTTC.